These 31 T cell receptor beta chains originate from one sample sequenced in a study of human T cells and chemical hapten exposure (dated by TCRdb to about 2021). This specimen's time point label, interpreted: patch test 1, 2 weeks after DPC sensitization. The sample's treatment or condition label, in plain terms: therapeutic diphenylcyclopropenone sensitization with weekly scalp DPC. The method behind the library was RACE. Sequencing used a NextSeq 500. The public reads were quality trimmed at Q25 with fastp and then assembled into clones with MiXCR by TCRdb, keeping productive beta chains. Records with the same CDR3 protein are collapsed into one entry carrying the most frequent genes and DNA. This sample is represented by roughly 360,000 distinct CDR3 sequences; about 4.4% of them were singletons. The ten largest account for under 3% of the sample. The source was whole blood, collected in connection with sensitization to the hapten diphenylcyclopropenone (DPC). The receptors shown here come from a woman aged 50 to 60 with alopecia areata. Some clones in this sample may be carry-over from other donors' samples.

The CDR3 protein is CSARSTLPPEAFF. The CDR3 DNA follows: TGCAGTGCTAGATCGACTCTACCCCCTGAAGCTTTCTTT. The chain recombines TRBV20-1 with TRBJ1-1, with D uncertain. Germline assignment: CDR1 DFQATT and CDR2 SNEGSKA (reference sequence). The V end was cut by 2 bases, the J end by 6 bases, with 13 bases between. The CDR3 runs 13 residues.

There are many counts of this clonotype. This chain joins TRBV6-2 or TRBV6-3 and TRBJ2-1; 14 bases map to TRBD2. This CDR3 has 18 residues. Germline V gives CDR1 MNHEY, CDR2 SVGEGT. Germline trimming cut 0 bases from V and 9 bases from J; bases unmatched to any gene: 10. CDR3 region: CASSYSKVGLAGVFEQFF. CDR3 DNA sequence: TGTGCCAGCAGTTACTCGAAAGTGGGACTAGCGGGAGTCTTTGAGCAGTTCTTC.

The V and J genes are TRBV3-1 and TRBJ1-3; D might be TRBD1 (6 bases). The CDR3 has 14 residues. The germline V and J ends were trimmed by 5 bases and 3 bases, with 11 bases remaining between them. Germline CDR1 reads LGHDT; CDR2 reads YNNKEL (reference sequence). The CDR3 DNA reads TGTGCCAGCAGCTACACGGACAGTGGAAACACCATATATTTT. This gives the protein CASSYTDSGNTIYF.

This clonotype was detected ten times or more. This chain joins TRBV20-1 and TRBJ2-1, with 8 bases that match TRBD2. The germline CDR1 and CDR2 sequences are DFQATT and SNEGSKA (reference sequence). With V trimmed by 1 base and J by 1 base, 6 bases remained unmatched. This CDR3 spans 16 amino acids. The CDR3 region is CSARVPASGSYNEQFF. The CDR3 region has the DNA TGCAGTGCTAGAGTCCCTGCTAGCGGGTCCTACAATGAGCAGTTCTTC.

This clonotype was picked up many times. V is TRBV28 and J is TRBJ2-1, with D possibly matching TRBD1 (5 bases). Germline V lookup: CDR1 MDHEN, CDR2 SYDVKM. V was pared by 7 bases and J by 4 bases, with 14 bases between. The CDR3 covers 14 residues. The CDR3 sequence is CASIRGGPYNEQFF. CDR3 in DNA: TGTGCCAGCATAAGGGGTGGACCTTACAATGAGCAGTTCTTC.

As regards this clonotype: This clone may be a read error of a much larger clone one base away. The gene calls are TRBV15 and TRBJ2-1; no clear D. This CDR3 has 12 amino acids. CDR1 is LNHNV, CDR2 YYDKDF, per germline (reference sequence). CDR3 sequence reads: CATSRLYNVQFF. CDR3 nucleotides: TGTGCCACCAGCAGACTATACAATGTGCAGTTCTTC.

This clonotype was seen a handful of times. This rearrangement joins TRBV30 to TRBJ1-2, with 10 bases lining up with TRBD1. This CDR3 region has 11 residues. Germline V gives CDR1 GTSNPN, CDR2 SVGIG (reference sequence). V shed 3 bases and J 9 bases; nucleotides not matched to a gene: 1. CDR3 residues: CAWRGQGSYTF. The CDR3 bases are TGTGCCTGGAGGGGACAGGGGAGCTACACCTTC.

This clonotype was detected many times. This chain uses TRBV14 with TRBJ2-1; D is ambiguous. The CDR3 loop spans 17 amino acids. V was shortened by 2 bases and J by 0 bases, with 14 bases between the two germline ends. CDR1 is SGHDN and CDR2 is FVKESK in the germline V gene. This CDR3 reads CASSQPGKRSSYNEQFF. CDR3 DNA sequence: TGTGCCAGCAGCCAACCTGGAAAGCGTAGCTCCTACAATGAGCAGTTCTTC.

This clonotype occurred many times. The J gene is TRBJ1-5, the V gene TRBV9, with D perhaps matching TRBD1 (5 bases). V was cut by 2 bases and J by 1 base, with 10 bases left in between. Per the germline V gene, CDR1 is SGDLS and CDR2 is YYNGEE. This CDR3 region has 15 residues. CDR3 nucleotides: TGTGCCAGCAGCGTCGGGGGTCAAAGCAATCAGCCCCAGCATTTT. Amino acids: CASSVGGQSNQPQHF.

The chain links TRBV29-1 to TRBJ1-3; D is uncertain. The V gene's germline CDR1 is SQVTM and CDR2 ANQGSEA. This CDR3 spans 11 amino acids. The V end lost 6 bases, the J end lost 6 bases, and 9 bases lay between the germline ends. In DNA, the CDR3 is TGCAGCGTGAAACTTGTAAACACCATATATTTT. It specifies CSVKLVNTIYF. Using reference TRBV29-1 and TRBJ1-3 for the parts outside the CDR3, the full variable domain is SAVISQKPSRDICQRGTSLTIQCQVDSQVTMMFWYRQQPGQSLTLIATANQGSEATYESGFVIDKFPISRPNLTFSTLTVSNMSPEDSSIYLCSVKLVNTIYFGEGSWLTVV.

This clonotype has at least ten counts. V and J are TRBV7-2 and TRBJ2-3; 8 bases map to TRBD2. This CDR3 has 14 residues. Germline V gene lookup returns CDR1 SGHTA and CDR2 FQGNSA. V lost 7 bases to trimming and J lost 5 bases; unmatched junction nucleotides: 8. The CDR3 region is CASTRWAGGDTQYF. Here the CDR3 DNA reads TGTGCCAGCACCCGGTGGGCGGGGGGAGATACGCAGTATTTT.

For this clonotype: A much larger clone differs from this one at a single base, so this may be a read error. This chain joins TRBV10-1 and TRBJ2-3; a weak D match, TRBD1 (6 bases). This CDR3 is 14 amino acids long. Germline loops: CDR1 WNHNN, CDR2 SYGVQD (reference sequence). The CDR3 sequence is CASSENLGAGVMNF. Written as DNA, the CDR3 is TGCGCCAGCAGTGAGAACTTAGGGGCAGGGGTTATGAATTTT.

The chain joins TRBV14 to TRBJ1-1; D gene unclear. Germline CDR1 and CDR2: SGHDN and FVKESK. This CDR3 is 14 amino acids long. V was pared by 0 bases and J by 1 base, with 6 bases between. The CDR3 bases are TGTGCCAGCAGCCAAGATCGGAAGAACACTGAAGCTTTCTTT. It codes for CASSQDRKNTEAFF. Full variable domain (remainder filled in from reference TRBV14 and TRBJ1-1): EAGVTQFPSHSVIEKGQTVTLRCDPISGHDNLYWYRRVMGKEIKFLLHFVKESKQDESGMPNNRFLAERTGGTYSTLKVQPAELEDSGVYFCASSQDRKNTEAFFGQGTRLTVV.

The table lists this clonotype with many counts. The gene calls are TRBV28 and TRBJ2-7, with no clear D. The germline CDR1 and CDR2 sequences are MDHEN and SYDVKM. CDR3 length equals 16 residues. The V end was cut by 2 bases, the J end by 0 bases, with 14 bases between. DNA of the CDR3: TGTGCCAGCAGTTTACGCTGGTCAGGCCACTCCTACGAGCAGTACTTC. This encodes CASSLRWSGHSYEQYF.

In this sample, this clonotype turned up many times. In DNA, the CDR3 is TGCGCCAGCAGCCAAGATCTTATCTACGGGGGGAGCTCCTACGAGCAGTACTTC. It translates to CASSQDLIYGGSSYEQYF. This rearrangement joins TRBV4-3 to TRBJ2-7; 7 bases map to TRBD2. The CDR3 length is 18 residues. The germline V gene encodes CDR1 LGHNA and CDR2 YSLEER. V lost 0 bases and J lost 0; bases outside the gene matches: 11.

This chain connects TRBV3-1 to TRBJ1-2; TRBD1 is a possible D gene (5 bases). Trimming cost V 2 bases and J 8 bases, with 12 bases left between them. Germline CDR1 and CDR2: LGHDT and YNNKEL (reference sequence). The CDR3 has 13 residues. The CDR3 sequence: CASSQSRGRGYTF. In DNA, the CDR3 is TGTGCCAGCAGCCAATCTCGGGGACGGGGCTACACCTTC.

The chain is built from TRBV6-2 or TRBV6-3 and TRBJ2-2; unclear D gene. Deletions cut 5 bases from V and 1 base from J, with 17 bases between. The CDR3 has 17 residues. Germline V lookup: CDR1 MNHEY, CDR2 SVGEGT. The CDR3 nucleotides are TGTGCCAGCAGTCAGATCCTAGGTGCCCTGAACACCGGGGAGCTGTTTTTT. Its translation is CASSQILGALNTGELFF.

The CDR3 DNA follows: TGTGCCAGCAGCCTTCCGCCCCGGGTTGCTGGGGCCAACGTCCTGACTTTC. This gives the protein CASSLPPRVAGANVLTF. V gene TRBV9 combines with J gene TRBJ2-6; D is unresolved. Looked up from germline, CDR1 is SGDLS and CDR2 is YYNGEE. CDR3 length: 17 residues. Deletions cut 4 bases from V and 2 bases from J, with 16 bases between.

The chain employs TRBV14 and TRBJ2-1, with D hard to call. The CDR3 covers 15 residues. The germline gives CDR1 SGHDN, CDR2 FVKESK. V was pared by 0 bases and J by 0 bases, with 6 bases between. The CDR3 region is CASSQEVSSYNEQFF. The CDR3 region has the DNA TGTGCCAGCAGCCAAGAAGTCAGCTCCTACAATGAGCAGTTCTTC. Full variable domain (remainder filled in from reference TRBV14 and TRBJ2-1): EAGVTQFPSHSVIEKGQTVTLRCDPISGHDNLYWYRRVMGKEIKFLLHFVKESKQDESGMPNNRFLAERTGGTYSTLKVQPAELEDSGVYFCASSQEVSSYNEQFFGPGTRLTVL.

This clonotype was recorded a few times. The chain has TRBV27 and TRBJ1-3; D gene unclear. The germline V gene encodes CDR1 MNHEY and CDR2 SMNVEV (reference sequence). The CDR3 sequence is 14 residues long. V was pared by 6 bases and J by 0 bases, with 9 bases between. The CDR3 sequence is CASREPHSGNTIYF. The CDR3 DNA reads TGTGCCAGCAGGGAGCCGCACTCTGGAAACACCATATATTTT.

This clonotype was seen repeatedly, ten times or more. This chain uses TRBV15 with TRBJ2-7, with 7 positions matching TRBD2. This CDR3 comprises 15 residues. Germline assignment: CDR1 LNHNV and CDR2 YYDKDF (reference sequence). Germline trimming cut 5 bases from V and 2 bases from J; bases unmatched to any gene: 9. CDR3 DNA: TGTGCCACCAGCCCTGCCGGGACTACAGCCTACGAGCAGTACTTC. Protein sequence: CATSPAGTTAYEQYF.

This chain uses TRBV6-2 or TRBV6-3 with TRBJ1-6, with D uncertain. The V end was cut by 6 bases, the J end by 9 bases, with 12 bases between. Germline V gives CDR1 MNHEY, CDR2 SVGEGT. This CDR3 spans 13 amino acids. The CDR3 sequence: CASSPALSSPLHF. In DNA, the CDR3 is TGTGCCAGCAGCCCCGCCCTATCTTCACCCCTCCACTTT.

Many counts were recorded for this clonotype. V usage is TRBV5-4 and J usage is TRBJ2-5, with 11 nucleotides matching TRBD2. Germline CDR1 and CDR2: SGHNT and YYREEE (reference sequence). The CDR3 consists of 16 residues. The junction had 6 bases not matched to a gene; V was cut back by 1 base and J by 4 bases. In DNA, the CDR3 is TGTGCCAGCAGCTTGAATAGCGGGAGGGCCGGAGAGACCCAGTACTTC. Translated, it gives CASSLNSGRAGETQYF.

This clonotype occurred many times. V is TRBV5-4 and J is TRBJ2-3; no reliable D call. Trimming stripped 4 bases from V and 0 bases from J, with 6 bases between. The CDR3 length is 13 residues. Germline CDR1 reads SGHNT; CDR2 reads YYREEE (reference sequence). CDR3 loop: CASSTGSTDTQYF. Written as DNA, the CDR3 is TGTGCCAGCAGCACCGGTAGCACAGATACGCAGTATTTT.

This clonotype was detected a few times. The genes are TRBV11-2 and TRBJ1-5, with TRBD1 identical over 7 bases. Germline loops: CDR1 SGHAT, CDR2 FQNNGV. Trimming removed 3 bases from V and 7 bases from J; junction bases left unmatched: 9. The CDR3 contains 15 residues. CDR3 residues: CASSLTPGGSQPQHF. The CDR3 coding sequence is TGTGCCAGCAGCTTGACTCCAGGGGGAAGCCAGCCCCAGCATTTT.

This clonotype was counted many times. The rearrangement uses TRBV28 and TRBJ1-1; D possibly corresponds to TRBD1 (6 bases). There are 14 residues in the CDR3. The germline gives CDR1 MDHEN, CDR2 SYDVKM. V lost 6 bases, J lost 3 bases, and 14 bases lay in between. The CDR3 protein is CASRWGGPDTEAFF. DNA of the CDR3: TGTGCCAGCAGGTGGGGGGGCCCGGACACTGAAGCTTTCTTT. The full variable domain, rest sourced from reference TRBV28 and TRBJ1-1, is DVKVTQSSRYLVKRTGEKVFLECVQDMDHENMFWYRQDPGLGLRLIYFSYDVKMKEKGDIPEGYSVSREKKERFSLILESASTNQTSMYLCASRWGGPDTEAFFGQGTRLTVV.

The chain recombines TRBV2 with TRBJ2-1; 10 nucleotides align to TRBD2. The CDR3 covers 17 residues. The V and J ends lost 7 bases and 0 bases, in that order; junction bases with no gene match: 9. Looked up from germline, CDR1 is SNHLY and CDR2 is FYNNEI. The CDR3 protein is CASNERLAGGSYNEQFF. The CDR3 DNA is TGTGCCAGCAACGAAAGGTTAGCGGGGGGCTCCTACAATGAGCAGTTCTTC.

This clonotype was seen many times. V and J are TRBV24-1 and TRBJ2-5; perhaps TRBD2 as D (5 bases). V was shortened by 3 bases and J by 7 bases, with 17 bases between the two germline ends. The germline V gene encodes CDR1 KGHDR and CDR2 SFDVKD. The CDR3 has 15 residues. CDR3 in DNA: TGTGCCACCAGTGATCCTCAGGCGCCCGCGGGGACCCAGTACTTC. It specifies CATSDPQAPAGTQYF.

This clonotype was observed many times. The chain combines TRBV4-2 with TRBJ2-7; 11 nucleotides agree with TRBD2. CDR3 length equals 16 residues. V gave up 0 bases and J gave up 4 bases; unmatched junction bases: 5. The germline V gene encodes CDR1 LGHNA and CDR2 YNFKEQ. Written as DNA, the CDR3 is TGTGCCAGCAGCCAAGACAATAGCGGGAGGGAATACGAGCAGTACTTC. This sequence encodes CASSQDNSGREYEQYF.

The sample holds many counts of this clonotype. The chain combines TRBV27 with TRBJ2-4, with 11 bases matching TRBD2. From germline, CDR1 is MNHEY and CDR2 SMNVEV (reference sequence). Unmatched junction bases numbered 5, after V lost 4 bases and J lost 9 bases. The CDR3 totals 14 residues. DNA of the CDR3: TGTGCCAGCAGTTATCGACTAGCGGGGAGCATTCAGTACTTC. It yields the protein CASSYRLAGSIQYF.

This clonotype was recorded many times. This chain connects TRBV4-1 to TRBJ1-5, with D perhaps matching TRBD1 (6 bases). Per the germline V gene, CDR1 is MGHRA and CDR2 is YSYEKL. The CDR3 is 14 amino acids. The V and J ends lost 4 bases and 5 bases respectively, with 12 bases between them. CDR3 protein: CASSLRDNYQPQHF. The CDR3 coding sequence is TGCGCCAGCAGCCTCCGGGACAATTATCAGCCCCAGCATTTT.